Below are 9 T cell receptor beta chains sequenced from a single sample in a study of naive and memory T cell subsets. Both TRBC1 and TRBC2 were covered by a beta constant-region primer of two equimolar oligonucleotides. Ligated cDNA was amplified by four rounds of PCR with nested alpha and beta constant-region primers and SP2. TCRdb processed the UMI-ligation and nested PCR reads anew with MiXCR; each CDR3 protein has one entry. The sample has just over 80,000 distinct CDR3 sequences, 9% seen once. The sequencing sample was made of naive CD8+ T cells from blood. The receptors were sampled from a human donor in good health.

This clonotype was detected ten times or more. This sequence joins TRBV15 and TRBJ2-5; 9 bases agree with TRBD2. Germline CDR1 is LNHNV and CDR2 is YYDKDF (reference sequence). This CDR3 is 15 amino acids long. V shed 1 base and J 5 bases; nucleotides not matched to a gene: 5. CDR3 amino acids: CATSRAGTSRETQYF. CDR3 in DNA: TGTGCCACCAGCAGAGCGGGGACTAGCCGTGAGACCCAGTACTTC.

This clonotype was found many times. V usage is TRBV28 and J usage is TRBJ2-3; 8 nucleotides align to TRBD2. This CDR3 has 13 amino acids. Germline CDR1 and CDR2: MDHEN and SYDVKM. J gave up 4 bases and V 8 bases, and 5 bases lay outside the gene matches. CDR3 in DNA: TGTGCCAGCTCCGGGAGGGCCTCAGATACGCAGTATTTT. Translated: CASSGRASDTQYF.

The sample holds many counts of this clonotype. V usage is TRBV28 and J usage is TRBJ2-1; D not certain. Looked up from germline, CDR1 is MDHEN and CDR2 is SYDVKM. V lost 3 bases and J 5 bases, leaving 8 bases between the germline ends. The CDR3 runs to 13 residues. DNA of the CDR3: TGTGCCAGCAGTTTCCGACTGGACAATGAGCAGTTCTTC. This translates into CASSFRLDNEQFF.

This clonotype was seen repeatedly, ten times or more. This rearrangement joins TRBV12-3 or TRBV12-4 to TRBJ2-7; the D call may be TRBD1 or TRBD2 (6 bases each). The length of the CDR3 is 11 residues. V was trimmed by 5 bases and J by 7 bases, leaving 9 bases between them. This chain's CDR3 is CASSRGPEQYF. CDR3 coding DNA: TGTGCCAGCAGTCGGGGGCCGGAGCAGTACTTC.

The V gene is TRBV20-1, the J gene TRBJ1-1; D remains ambiguous. CDR1 is DFQATT, CDR2 SNEGSKA, per germline (reference sequence). The CDR3 is 13 residues long. The CDR3 DNA sequence: TGCAACGTGGTGCCGGGAAAAACCAAAGAAGCTTTCTTT. Encoded protein: CNVVPGKTKEAFF.

The chain employs TRBV5-8 and TRBJ1-1; TRBD1 aligns across 7 bases. This CDR3 comprises 14 residues. The V and J ends lost 0 bases and 5 bases, in that order; junction bases with no gene match: 4. Germline CDR1 SGHTS, CDR2 YDEGEE. CDR3 protein: CASSLVGGRTEAFF. CDR3 nucleotides: TGTGCCAGCAGCTTGGTAGGGGGCCGGACTGAAGCTTTCTTT. Full variable domain (rest looked up from reference TRBV5-8 and TRBJ1-1): EAGVTQSPTHLIKTRGQQATLRCSPISGHTSVYWYQQALGLGLQFLLWYDEGEERNRGNFPPRFSGRQFPNYSSELNVNALELEDSALYLCASSLVGGRTEAFFGQGTRLTVV.

This clonotype has just a few counts. The J gene is TRBJ2-5, the V gene TRBV12-3 or TRBV12-4, with D tentatively TRBD2 (5 bases). V was pared by 6 bases and J by 3 bases, with 20 bases between. The CDR3 consists of 16 residues. The CDR3 DNA is TGTGCCAGCAGCCTAGACGGAGGTGCTTCAGAAGAGACCCAGTACTTC. This codes for CASSLDGGASEETQYF.

This clonotype showed up just a few times. The chain recombines TRBV9 with TRBJ1-2, with TRBD1 matching over 7 bases. This CDR3 spans 15 amino acids. Germline trimming cut 1 base from V and 4 bases from J; bases unmatched to any gene: 7. The germline gives CDR1 SGDLS, CDR2 YYNGEE. The CDR3 loop is CASSVSSTGAYGYTF. CDR3 bases: TGTGCCAGCAGCGTATCGAGTACAGGGGCCTATGGCTACACCTTC.

The V call is TRBV7-9, the J call TRBJ1-5; D unresolved. The CDR3 extends over 17 amino acids. Trimming took off 4 bases at V and 1 base at J, with 17 bases between the two ends. Germline loops: CDR1 SEHNR, CDR2 FQNEAQ (reference sequence). The CDR3, as DNA: TGTGCCAGCAGCTATTTACAACTCGGGCCCAGCAATCAGCCCCAGCATTTT. Protein product: CASSYLQLGPSNQPQHF.